The rows below give T cell receptor beta chains drawn from one sample of a study of blood T cell repertoires in COVID-19. TCRdb keeps only in-frame clones here, not all; method: immunoSEQ multiplex PCR. This table holds around 170,000 clones, roughly 80% found once. Sequenced input: peripheral blood. All receptors derive from a human donor in a cohort sampled during active COVID-19. Each CDR3 is given with its conserved first and last residue. D genes are given only for firm matches. Clone size appears in some rows only: once, few, many, or a class for an expanded clone.

cdr3_length	clone_size	v_call	j_call	d_call	cdr3_nt	cdr3_aa
14	NA	TRBV27	TRBJ1-3	NA	TGTGCCAGCAGTTTGGAGGGTGGTGGAAACACCATATATTTT	CASSLEGGGNTIYF
13	NA	TRBV7-3	TRBJ1-2	TRBD1	TGTGCCAGCAGTGTAGACAGGGGGGCTAGCTACACCTTC	CASSVDRGASYTF
15	NA	TRBV6-2/TRBV6-3	TRBJ2-3	TRBD2	TGTGCCAGCAGTGGGACTAGCGGGGGTCTCGCTACGCAGTATTTT	CASSGTSGGLATQYF
12	NA	TRBV5-8	TRBJ2-7	TRBD1	TGTGCCAGCAGCTTCAGGGGGCGCGAGCAGTACTTC	CASSFRGREQYF
17	NA	TRBV7-9	TRBJ2-6	NA	TGTGCCAGCCTTGACAGTTCTAGATCCTCTGGGGCCAACGTCCTGACTTTC	CASLDSSRSSGANVLTF
11	NA	TRBV20-1	TRBJ1-2	TRBD1	TGCAGTGGAGGGGGCGGTTATGGCTACACCTTC	CSGGGGYGYTF
15	NA	TRBV11-2	TRBJ2-3	NA	TGTGCCAGCAGCCGCCTAGGGGTGAGCACAGATACGCAGTATTTT	CASSRLGVSTDTQYF
13	NA	TRBV4-3	TRBJ2-1	NA	TGCGCCAGCAGCCAAGTCCCCTCCAATGAGCAGTTCTTC	CASSQVPSNEQFF
15	NA	TRBV28	TRBJ2-7	NA	TGTGCCAGCAGTTTCTTCCGGAGTACCTCCTACGAGCAGTACTTC	CASSFFRSTSYEQYF
15	few	TRBV4-2	TRBJ1-1	NA	TGTGCCAGCAGCCAAGATATGGCAGTTAACACTGAAGCTTTCTTT	CASSQDMAVNTEAFF
16	NA	TRBV14	TRBJ2-2	TRBD1	TGTGCCAGCAGCCAAGCTCGGACAGGGAGGACCGGGGAGCTGTTTTTT	CASSQARTGRTGELFF
18	NA	TRBV18	TRBJ2-6	TRBD1	TGTGCCAGCTCACTGCGGCGACAGGGGACCCGTGGGGCCAACGTCCTGACTTTC	CASSLRRQGTRGANVLTF
15	NA	TRBV7-9	TRBJ1-6	NA	TGTGCCAGCAGTCGAGACAGTTCAGGGAATTCACCCCTCCACTTT	CASSRDSSGNSPLHF
16	NA	TRBV18	TRBJ1-2	TRBD1	TGTGCCAGCTCACCGTCGGACAGGGGGACCAACTATGGCTACACCTTC	CASSPSDRGTNYGYTF